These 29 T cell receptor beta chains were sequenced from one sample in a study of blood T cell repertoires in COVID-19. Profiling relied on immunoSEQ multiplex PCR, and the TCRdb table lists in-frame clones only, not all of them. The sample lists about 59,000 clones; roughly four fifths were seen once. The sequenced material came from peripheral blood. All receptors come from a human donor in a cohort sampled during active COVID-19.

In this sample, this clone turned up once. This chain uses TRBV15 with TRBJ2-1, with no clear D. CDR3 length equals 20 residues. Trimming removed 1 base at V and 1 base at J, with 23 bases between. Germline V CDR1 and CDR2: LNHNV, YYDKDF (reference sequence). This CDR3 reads CATSRVVPVLYQRSYNEQFF. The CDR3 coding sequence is TGTGCCACCAGCAGAGTAGTGCCCGTACTATACCAGAGGTCCTACAATGAGCAGTTCTTC.

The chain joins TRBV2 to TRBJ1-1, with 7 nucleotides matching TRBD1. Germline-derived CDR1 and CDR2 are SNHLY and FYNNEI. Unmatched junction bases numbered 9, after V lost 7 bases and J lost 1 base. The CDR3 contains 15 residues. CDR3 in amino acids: CASIPDRTANTEAFF. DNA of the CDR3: TGTGCCAGCATTCCGGACAGGACCGCGAACACTGAAGCTTTCTTT.

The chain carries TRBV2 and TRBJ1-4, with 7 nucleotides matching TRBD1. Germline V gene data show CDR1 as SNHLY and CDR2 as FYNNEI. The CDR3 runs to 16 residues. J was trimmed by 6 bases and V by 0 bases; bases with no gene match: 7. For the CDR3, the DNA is TGTGCCAGCAGTGAAGCCCGACAGGGTTGGGATGAAAAACTGTTTTTT. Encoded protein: CASSEARQGWDEKLFF.

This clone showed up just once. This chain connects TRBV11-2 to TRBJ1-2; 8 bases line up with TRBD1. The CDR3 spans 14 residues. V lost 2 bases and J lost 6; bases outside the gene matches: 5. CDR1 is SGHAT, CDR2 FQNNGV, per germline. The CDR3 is CASSLPGRGHGYTF. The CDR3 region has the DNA TGTGCCAGCAGCTTACCGGGCAGGGGGCATGGCTACACCTTC. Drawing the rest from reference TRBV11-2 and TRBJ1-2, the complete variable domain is EAGVAQSPRYKIIEKRQSVAFWCNPISGHATLYWYQQILGQGPKLLIQFQNNGVVDDSQLPKDRFSAERLKGVDSTLKIQPAKLEDSAVYLCASSLPGRGHGYTFGSGTRLTVV.

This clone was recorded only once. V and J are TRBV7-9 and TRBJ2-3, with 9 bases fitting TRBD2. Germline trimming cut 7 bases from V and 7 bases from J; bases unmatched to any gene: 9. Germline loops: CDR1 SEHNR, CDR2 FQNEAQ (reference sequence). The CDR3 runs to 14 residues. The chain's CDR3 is CASKLAGGPYTQYF. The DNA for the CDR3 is TGTGCCAGCAAGTTGGCGGGAGGGCCATATACGCAGTATTTT.

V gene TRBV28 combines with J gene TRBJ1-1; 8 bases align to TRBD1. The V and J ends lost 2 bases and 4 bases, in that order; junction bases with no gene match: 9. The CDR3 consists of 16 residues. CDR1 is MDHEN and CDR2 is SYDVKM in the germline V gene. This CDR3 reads CASSLGVGRGRTEAFF. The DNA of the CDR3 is TGTGCCAGCAGTTTAGGAGTCGGCAGGGGGCGCACTGAAGCTTTCTTT.

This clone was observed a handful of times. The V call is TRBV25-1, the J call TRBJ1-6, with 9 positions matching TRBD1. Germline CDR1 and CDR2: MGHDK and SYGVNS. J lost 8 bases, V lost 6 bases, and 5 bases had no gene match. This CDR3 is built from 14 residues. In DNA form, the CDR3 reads TGTGCCAGCAGCCTCACAGGGGGCGATTCACCCCTCCACTTT. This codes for CASSLTGGDSPLHF.

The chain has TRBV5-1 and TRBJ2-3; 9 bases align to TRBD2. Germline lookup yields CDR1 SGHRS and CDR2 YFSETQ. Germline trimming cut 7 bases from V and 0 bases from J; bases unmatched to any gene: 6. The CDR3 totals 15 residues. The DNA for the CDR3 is TGCGCCAGCTGCGGGGGGGACCCTAGCACAGATACGCAGTATTTT. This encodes CASCGGDPSTDTQYF. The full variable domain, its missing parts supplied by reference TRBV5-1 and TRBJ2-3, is KAGVTQTPRYLIKTRGQQVTLSCSPISGHRSVSWYQQTPGQGLQFLFEYFSETQRNKGNFPGRFSGRQFSNSRSEMNVSTLELGDSALYLCASCGGDPSTDTQYFGPGTRLTVL.

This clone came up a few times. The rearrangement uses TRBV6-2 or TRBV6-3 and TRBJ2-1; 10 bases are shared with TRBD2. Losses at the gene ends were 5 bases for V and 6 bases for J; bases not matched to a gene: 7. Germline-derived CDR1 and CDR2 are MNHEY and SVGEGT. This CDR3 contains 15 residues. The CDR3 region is CASSDLAGVTNEQFF. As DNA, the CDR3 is TGTGCCAGCAGTGACCTAGCGGGAGTAACCAATGAGCAGTTCTTC.

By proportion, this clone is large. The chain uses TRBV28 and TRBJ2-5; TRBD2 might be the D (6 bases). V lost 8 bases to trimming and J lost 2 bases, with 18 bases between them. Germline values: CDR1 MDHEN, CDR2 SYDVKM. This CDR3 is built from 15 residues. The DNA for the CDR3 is TGTGCCAGCTCCCTCCTGGAGGGTTCACAAGAGACCCAGTACTTC. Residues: CASSLLEGSQETQYF.

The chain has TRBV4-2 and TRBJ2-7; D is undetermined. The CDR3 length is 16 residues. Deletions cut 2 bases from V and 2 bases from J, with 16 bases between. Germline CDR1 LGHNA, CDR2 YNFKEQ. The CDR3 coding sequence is TGTGCCAGCAGCCAATTAGGTGGGCAACCTACCTACGAGCAGTACTTC. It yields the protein CASSQLGGQPTYEQYF.

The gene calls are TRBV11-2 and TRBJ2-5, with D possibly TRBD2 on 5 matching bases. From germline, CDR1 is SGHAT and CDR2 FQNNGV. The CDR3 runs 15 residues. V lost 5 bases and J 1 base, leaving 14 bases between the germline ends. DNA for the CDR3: TGTGCCAGCAGCCCCGACGGAGGTTTCCAAGAGACCCAGTACTTC. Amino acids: CASSPDGGFQETQYF.

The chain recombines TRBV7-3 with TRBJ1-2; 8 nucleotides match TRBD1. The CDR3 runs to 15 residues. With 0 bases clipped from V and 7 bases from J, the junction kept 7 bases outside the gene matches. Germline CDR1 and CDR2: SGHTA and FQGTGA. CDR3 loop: CASSLTGQGESGYTF. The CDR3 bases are TGTGCCAGCAGCTTAACCGGACAGGGCGAAAGTGGCTACACCTTC.

CDR3 coding DNA: TGTGCCAGCAGTCGGGACAGCTTAAATGAGCAGTTCTTC. Its translation is CASSRDSLNEQFF. This chain connects TRBV6-5 to TRBJ2-1, with TRBD1 matching 7 bases. The germline CDR1 and CDR2 sequences are MNHEY and SVGAGI. CDR3 length: 13 residues. The V and J ends lost 5 bases and 7 bases, in that order; junction bases with no gene match: 5.

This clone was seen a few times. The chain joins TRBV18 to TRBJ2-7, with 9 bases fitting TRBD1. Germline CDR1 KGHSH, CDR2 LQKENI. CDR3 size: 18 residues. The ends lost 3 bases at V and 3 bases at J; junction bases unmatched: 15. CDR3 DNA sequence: TGTGCCAGCTCACCTTCGCGGGGTGGGGACAGGGTGTTCTACGAGCAGTACTTC. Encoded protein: CASSPSRGGDRVFYEQYF.

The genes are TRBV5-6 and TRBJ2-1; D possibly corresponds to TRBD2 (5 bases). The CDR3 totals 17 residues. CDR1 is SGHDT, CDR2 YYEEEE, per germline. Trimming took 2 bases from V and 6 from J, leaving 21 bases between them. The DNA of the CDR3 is TGTGCCAGCAGCTTACTTCTCCTAAGCGGAGCTCCCAATGAGCAGTTCTTC. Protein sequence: CASSLLLLSGAPNEQFF.

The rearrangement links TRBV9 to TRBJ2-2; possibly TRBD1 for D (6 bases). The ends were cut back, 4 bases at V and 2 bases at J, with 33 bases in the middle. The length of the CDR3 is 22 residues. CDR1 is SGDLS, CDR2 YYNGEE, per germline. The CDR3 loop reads CASSLLWTQDSRKVDNTGELFF. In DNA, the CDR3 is TGTGCCAGCAGCCTTCTTTGGACCCAGGACAGCCGAAAAGTCGATAACACCGGGGAGCTGTTTTTT.

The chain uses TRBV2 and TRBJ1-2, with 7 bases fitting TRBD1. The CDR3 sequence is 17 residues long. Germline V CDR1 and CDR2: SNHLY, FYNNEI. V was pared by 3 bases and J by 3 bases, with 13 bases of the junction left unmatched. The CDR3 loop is CASSDHRGPSLDYGYTF. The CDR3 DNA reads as TGTGCCAGCAGTGATCACAGGGGTCCTTCCTTAGACTATGGCTACACCTTC.

The chain's CDR3 is CASSVGSPYNEQFF. DNA for the CDR3: TGTGCCAGCAGCGTAGGTTCCCCGTACAATGAGCAGTTCTTC. V is TRBV9 and J is TRBJ2-1; D uncertain. Germline CDR1 SGDLS, CDR2 YYNGEE. The CDR3 has 14 residues. V was clipped by 0 bases and J by 4 bases, with 8 bases between them. The whole variable domain, filled in from reference TRBV9 and TRBJ2-1, reads DSGVTQTPKHLITATGQRVTLRCSPRSGDLSVYWYQQSLDQGLQFLIQYYNGEERAKGNILERFSAQQFPDLHSELNLSSLELGDSALYFCASSVGSPYNEQFFGPGTRLTVL.

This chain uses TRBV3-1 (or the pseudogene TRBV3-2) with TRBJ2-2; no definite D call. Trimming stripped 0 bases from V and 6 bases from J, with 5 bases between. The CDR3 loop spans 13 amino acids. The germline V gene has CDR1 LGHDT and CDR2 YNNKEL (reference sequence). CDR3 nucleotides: TGTGCCAGCAGCCAAGATTTCGCCGGGGAGCTGTTTTTT. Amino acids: CASSQDFAGELFF.

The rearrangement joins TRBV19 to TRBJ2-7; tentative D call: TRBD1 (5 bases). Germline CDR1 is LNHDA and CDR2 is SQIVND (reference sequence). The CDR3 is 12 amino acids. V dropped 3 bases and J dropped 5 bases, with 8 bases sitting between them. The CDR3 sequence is CASSIPGNEQYF. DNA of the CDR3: TGTGCCAGTAGTATCCCAGGGAACGAGCAGTACTTC.

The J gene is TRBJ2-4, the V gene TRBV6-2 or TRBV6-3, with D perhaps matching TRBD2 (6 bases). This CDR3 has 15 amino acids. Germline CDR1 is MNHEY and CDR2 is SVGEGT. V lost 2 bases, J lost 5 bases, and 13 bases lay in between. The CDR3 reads CASSYNGDSQNIQYF. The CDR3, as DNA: TGTGCCAGCAGTTACAATGGGGACTCCCAAAACATTCAGTACTTC.

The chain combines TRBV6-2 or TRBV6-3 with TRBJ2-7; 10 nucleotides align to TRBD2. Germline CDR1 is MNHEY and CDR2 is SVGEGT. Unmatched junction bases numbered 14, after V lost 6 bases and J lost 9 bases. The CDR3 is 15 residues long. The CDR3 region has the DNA TGTGCCAGCAGCCAAACTAGCGGGAACCTACGTGGGCAGTACTTC. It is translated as CASSQTSGNLRGQYF.

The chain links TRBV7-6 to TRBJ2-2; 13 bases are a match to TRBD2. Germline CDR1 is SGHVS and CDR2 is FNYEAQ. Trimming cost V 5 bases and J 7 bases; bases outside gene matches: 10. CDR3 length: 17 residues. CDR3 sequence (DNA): TGTGCCAGCAGCCCCCGCCCTCGACTAGCGGGGGGCGGGGAGCTGTTTTTT. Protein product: CASSPRPRLAGGGELFF.

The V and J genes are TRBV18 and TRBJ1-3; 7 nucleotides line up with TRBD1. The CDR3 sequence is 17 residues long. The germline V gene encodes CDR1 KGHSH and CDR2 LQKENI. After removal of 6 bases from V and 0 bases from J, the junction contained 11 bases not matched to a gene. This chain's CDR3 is CASSAQTRDSSGNTIYF. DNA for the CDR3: TGTGCCAGCTCCGCTCAGACGCGGGACAGCTCTGGAAACACCATATATTTT.

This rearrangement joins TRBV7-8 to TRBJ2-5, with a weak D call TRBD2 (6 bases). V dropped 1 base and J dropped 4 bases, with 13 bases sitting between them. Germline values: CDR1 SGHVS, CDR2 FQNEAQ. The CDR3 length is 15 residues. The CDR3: CASSLVGLALETQYF. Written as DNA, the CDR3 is TGTGCCAGCAGCTTAGTTGGGCTAGCGCTAGAGACCCAGTACTTC.

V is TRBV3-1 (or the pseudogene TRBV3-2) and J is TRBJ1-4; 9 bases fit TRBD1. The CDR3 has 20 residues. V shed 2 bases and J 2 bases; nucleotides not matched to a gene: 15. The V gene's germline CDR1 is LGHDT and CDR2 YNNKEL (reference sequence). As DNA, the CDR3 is TGTGCCAGCAGCCAACCCACCGGGACAGGGAAGGAGCAGACTAATGAAAAACTGTTTTTT. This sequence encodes CASSQPTGTGKEQTNEKLFF.

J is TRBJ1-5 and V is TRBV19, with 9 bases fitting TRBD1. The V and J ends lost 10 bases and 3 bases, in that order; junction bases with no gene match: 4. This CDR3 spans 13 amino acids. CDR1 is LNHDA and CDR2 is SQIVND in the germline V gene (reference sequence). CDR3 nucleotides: TGTGCCACTACAGGGGGCTACAATCAGCCCCAGCATTTT. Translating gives CATTGGYNQPQHF.

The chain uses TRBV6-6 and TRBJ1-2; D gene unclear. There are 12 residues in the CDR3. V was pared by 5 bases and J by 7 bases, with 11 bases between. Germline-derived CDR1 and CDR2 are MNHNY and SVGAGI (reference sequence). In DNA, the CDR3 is TGTGCCAGCAGTACCGGTCCGTTTGGCTACACCTTC. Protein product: CASSTGPFGYTF.